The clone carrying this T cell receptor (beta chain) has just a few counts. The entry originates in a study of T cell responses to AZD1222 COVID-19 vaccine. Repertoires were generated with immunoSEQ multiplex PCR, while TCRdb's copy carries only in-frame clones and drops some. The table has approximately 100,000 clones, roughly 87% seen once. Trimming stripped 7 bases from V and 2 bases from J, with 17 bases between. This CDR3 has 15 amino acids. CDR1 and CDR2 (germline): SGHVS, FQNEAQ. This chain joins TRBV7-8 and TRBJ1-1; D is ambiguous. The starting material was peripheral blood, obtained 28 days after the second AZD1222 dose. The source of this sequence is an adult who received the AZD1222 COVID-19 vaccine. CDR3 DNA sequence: TGTGCCAGCATCCAAGGTGGGTCAGTAAACACTGAAGCTTTCTTT. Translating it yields CASIQGGSVNTEAFF.